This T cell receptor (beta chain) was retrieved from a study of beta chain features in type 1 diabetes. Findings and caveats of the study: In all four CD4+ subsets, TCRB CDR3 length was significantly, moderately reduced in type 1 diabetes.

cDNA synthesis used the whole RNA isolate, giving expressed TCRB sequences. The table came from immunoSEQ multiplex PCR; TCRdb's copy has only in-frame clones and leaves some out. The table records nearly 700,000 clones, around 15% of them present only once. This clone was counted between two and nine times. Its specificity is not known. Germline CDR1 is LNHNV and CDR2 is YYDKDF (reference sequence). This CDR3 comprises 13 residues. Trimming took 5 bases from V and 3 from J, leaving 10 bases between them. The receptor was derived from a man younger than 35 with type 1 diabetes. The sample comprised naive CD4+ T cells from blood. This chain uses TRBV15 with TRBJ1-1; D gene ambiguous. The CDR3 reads CATSPRGDTEAFF. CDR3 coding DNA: TGTGCCACCAGCCCCCGCGGCGACACTGAAGCTTTCTTT.